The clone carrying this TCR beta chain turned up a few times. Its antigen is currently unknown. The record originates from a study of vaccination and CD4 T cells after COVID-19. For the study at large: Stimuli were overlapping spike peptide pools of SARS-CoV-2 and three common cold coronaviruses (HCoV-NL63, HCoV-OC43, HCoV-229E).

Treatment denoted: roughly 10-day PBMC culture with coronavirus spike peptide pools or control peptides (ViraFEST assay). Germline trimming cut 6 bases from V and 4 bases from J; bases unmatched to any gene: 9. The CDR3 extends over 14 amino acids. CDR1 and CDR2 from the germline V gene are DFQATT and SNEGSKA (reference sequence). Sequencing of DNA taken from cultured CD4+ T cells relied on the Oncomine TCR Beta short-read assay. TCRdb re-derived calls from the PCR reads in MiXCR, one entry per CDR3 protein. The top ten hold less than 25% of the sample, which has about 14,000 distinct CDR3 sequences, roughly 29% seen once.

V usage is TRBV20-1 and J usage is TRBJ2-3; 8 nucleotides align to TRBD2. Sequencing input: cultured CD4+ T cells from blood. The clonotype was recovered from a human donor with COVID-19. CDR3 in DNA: TGCAGTGCACCCGGGACTAGAAGGGCAGATACGCAGTATTTT. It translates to CSAPGTRRADTQYF.